This TCR beta chain comes out of a study of T cells in Graves' hyperthyroidism and ophthalmopathy. Overall study context: Upon initial diagnosis and before any treatment, peripheral blood was collected.

With 5 bases removed from V and 0 bases from J, the gap between germline ends came to 11 bases. This CDR3 has 14 amino acids. The germline gives CDR1 DFQATT, CDR2 SNEGSKA (reference sequence). Study-wide results and limits: Before onset, ophthalmopathy was predicted by the model a median 6.5 months earlier.

This clonotype appeared many times. Its antigen is not known. Using RNA transcripts as the source, TCR beta CDR3 regions were amplified. The HTBI primer set drove a first-round RT-PCR of the TCR CDR3. TCRdb re-called the multiplex PCR reads with MiXCR, one entry per CDR3 protein. The sample shows some 440,000 distinct CDR3 sequences, about 15% of them seen only once. The sequence derives from a young woman with Graves' hyperthyroidism. The sequenced sample was blood. The V call is TRBV20-1, the J call TRBJ2-1, with D tentatively TRBD2 (6 bases). CDR3 residues: CSAGGDSSYNEQFF. DNA of the CDR3: TGCAGTGCTGGAGGGGATAGCTCCTACAATGAGCAGTTCTTC.